What follows is one T cell receptor beta chain and its context. What it binds is unknown. TCRdb called the 5' RACE reads again in MiXCR, with one record for every CDR3 protein. The sample holds over 80,000 distinct CDR3 sequences, approximately 12% seen once. Germline CDR1 reads DFQATT; CDR2 reads SNEGSKA (reference sequence). The germline V and J ends were trimmed by 6 bases and 5 bases, with 10 bases remaining between them. CDR3 length: 11 residues. This sample was included in a study of early T cells in non-severe SARS-CoV-2 infection. Overall study context: Sequencing targeted bulk RNA from unsorted whole blood, leaving chains unpaired.

Study-wide findings and caveats: In VDJdb matching, anti-spike CD8 responses were favored while private and CD4 specificities went missing.

The chain combines TRBV20-1 with TRBJ2-5; D possibly corresponds to TRBD2 (6 bases). This receptor was taken from an adult who was a healthcare worker with PCR-confirmed SARS-CoV-2 infection or an uninfected control (not recorded which). The sample here was whole blood, taken at baseline. The CDR3 here is CSASREETQYF. Written as DNA, the CDR3 is TGCAGTGCCTCACGGGAGGAGACCCAGTACTTC.